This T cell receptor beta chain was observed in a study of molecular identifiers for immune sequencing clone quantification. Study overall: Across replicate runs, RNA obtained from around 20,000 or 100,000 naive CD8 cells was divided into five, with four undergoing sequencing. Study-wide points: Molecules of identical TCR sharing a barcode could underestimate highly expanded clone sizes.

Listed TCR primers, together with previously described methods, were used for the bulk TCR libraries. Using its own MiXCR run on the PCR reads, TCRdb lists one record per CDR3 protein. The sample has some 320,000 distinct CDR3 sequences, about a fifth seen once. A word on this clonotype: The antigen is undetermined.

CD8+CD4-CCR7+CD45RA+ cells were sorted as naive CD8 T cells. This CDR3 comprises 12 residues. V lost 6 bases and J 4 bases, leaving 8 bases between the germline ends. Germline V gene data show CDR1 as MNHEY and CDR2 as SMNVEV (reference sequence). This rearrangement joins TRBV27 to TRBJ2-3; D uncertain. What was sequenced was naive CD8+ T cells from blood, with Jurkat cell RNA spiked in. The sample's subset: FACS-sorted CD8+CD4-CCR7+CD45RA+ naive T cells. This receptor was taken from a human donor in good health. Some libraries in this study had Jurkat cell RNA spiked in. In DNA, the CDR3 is TGTGCCAGCAGGGGCCTTCCAGATACGCAGTATTTT. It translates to CASRGLPDTQYF.